Below are 25 T cell receptor beta chains sequenced from a single sample in a study of response to subunit inactivated influenza vaccine. TCRdb passed the RT-PCR reads through MiXCR, listing each CDR3 protein once. The sample carries some 180,000 distinct CDR3 sequences, approximately 8.7% recorded once. The source material was non-naive T cells sorted from PBMCs, sampled on the day of vaccination. These receptors all come from a man aged 45 to 65 who received an inactivated influenza vaccine.

There are a few counts of this clonotype. This chain connects TRBV19 to TRBJ2-1, with TRBD2 identical over 7 bases. There are 16 residues in the CDR3. Unmatched junction bases numbered 12, after V lost 9 bases and J lost 1 base. CDR1 LNHDA and CDR2 SQIVND come from the germline V gene (reference sequence). CDR3 in amino acids: CASSVAGVRSYNEQFF. Here the CDR3 DNA reads TGTGCCAGCTCCGTGGCGGGAGTCAGGTCCTACAATGAGCAGTTCTTC.

This clonotype showed up many times. The chain is built from TRBV7-2 and TRBJ2-3; D gene uncertain. This CDR3 contains 13 residues. CDR1 and CDR2 (germline): SGHTA, FQGNSA. V was pared by 5 bases and J by 7 bases, with 13 bases between. The CDR3 reads CASSADVGNTQYF. In nucleotides, the CDR3 is TGTGCCAGCAGCGCCGACGTTGGTAATACGCAGTATTTT.

This clonotype was found many times. The chain is built from TRBV7-2 and TRBJ2-3, with D hard to call. The V gene lost 2 bases and the J gene lost 2 bases, with 8 bases spanning the gap. This CDR3 spans 14 amino acids. CDR1 and CDR2 from the germline V gene are SGHTA and FQGNSA. CDR3 in DNA: TGTGCCAGCAGCTTAAACATATTCACAGATACGCAGTATTTT. Its protein product is CASSLNIFTDTQYF.

The V and J genes are TRBV6-5 and TRBJ1-4, with TRBD1 as a possible D gene (5 bases). Germline loops: CDR1 MNHEY, CDR2 SVGAGI. Deletions cut 2 bases from V and 6 bases from J, with 13 bases between. This CDR3 spans 15 amino acids. CDR3 loop: CASSYQRGDDEKLFF. Here the CDR3 DNA reads TGTGCCAGCAGTTACCAAAGAGGGGATGATGAAAAACTGTTTTTT.

V gene TRBV18 combines with J gene TRBJ2-3, with a possible D match to TRBD2 (6 bases). There are 17 residues in the CDR3. Germline values: CDR1 KGHSH, CDR2 LQKENI. Trimming stripped 2 bases from V and 1 base from J, with 16 bases between. The CDR3 nucleotides are TGTGCCAGCTCACCAATGCGCGGCAGGGAGGGCACAGATACGCAGTATTTT. Its protein product is CASSPMRGREGTDTQYF.

The rearrangement joins TRBV15 to TRBJ2-4; 11 nucleotides match TRBD2. The CDR3 consists of 19 residues. With 1 base clipped from V and 1 base from J, the junction kept 9 bases outside the gene matches. CDR1 and CDR2 (germline): LNHNV, YYDKDF (reference sequence). CDR3 DNA: TGTGCCACCAGCAGAGGGAGTAGCGGGGGGGCTTCCGCCAAAAACATTCAGTACTTC. This gives the protein CATSRGSSGGASAKNIQYF.

This clonotype showed up just a few times. The chain uses TRBV10-3 and TRBJ2-2; weak D call: TRBD2 (5 bases). The length of the CDR3 is 15 residues. Trimming removed 8 bases at V and 6 bases at J, with 19 bases between. CDR1 is ENHRY and CDR2 is SYGVKD in the germline V gene. The CDR3 region is CAIANGIAHSGELFF. For the CDR3, the DNA is TGTGCCATCGCGAACGGGATCGCACATTCCGGGGAGCTGTTTTTT.

This clonotype is labeled as medium-sized. The chain uses TRBV4-2 and TRBJ2-3; 9 positions match TRBD2. The CDR3 consists of 23 residues. The germline V gene has CDR1 LGHNA and CDR2 YNFKEQ. Trimming at V came to 0 bases and at J to 2 bases, leaving 24 bases not matched to a gene. CDR3 residues: CASSQEPSGGRRGPSGSTDTQYF. The DNA of the CDR3 is TGTGCCAGCAGCCAAGAGCCCAGCGGGGGGCGCCGAGGGCCCTCGGGATCCACAGATACGCAGTATTTT.

As regards this clonotype: Given a much more abundant clone one base away, this may be a read error. The CDR3 loop reads CASILALASTDTQYF. The CDR3 bases are TGTGCCAGCATCTTAGCGCTAGCTAGCACAGATACGCAGTATTTT. V is TRBV7-9 and J is TRBJ2-3, with D possibly being TRBD2 (5 bases). Looked up from germline, CDR1 is SEHNR and CDR2 is FQNEAQ (reference sequence). The CDR3 spans 15 residues.

The chain has TRBV10-3 and TRBJ2-5, with 7 bases fitting TRBD2. Germline V gene lookup returns CDR1 ENHRY and CDR2 SYGVKD. V lost 2 bases and J lost 5; bases outside the gene matches: 8. CDR3 length: 15 residues. DNA of the CDR3: TGTGCCATCAGTGAGCAGGGCGGGGGTCGGGAGACCCAGTACTTC. It translates to CAISEQGGGRETQYF.

The V call is TRBV9, the J call TRBJ2-7; TRBD2 might be the D (6 bases). The V gene's germline CDR1 is SGDLS and CDR2 YYNGEE. V lost 4 bases to trimming and J lost 2 bases, with 13 bases between them. CDR3 length: 14 residues. CDR3 residues: CASSQTGTPYEQYF. The CDR3 DNA sequence: TGTGCCAGCAGCCAAACCGGGACTCCCTACGAGCAGTACTTC.

This clonotype showed up many times. The chain has TRBV5-1 and TRBJ2-1, with D hard to call. There are 13 residues in the CDR3. Trimming left V 4 bases short and J 5 bases short, with 10 bases between. The germline gives CDR1 SGHRS, CDR2 YFSETQ. This chain's CDR3 is CASSPSIDNEQFF. CDR3 DNA sequence: TGCGCCAGCAGCCCGTCAATCGACAATGAGCAGTTCTTC.

This clonotype came up many times. The V gene is TRBV27, the J gene TRBJ2-7, with TRBD2 matching 13 bases. The CDR3 consists of 17 residues. Trimming at V came to 6 bases and at J to 2 bases, leaving 10 bases not matched to a gene. Germline V gives CDR1 MNHEY, CDR2 SMNVEV (reference sequence). CDR3 region: CASSPSITSGRAYEQYF. The CDR3 region has the DNA TGTGCCAGCAGCCCATCAATAACTAGCGGGAGGGCCTACGAGCAGTACTTC.

This clonotype appeared a few times. The chain has TRBV4-2 and TRBJ2-3, with 8 nucleotides matching TRBD2. The germline gives CDR1 LGHNA, CDR2 YNFKEQ. The trim removed 4 bases at V and 4 bases at J, leaving 10 bases unmatched. CDR3 length: 16 residues. CDR3 in amino acids: CASSLDFAGGADTQYF. The CDR3 coding sequence is TGTGCCAGCAGCCTGGACTTTGCGGGGGGAGCAGATACGCAGTATTTT.

Details on this clonotype: Possible read error: a much larger clone is one base away. V and J are TRBV12-3 or TRBV12-4 and TRBJ2-1, with TRBD2 matching over 7 bases. CDR3 length equals 14 residues. V lost 3 bases and J lost 8; bases outside the gene matches: 7. CDR3 DNA: TGTGCCAGCAGTTTCAGCGGGAAGAGGTATGAGCAGTTCTTC. Residues: CASSFSGKRYEQFF.

Turning to this clonotype: A much more abundant neighbour one base away suggests this may be a read error. The CDR3 region has the DNA TGTGCCAGCAGCTTAGCTGGTGAGGCAGTACAAGAGACCAAGTACTTC. Its protein product is CASSLAGEAVQETKYF. The chain is built from TRBV7-9 and TRBJ2-5; D is uncertain. Germline V CDR1 and CDR2: SEHNR, FQNEAQ (reference sequence). The CDR3 covers 16 residues.

In its sample, this clonotype was seen a few times. The rearrangement links TRBV7-2 to TRBJ2-3; maybe TRBD2 (6 bases). Trimming cost V 5 bases and J 3 bases, with 15 bases left between them. The CDR3 covers 15 residues. In germline, CDR1 is SGHTA, CDR2 FQGNSA. The CDR3 bases are TGTGCCAGCAGCCGTAATCCGGCGGGAACAGATACGCAGTATTTT. Translated, it gives CASSRNPAGTDTQYF.

There are many counts of this clonotype. This chain uses TRBV5-1 with TRBJ1-6; 7 positions match TRBD1. This CDR3 is built from 13 residues. V gave up 2 bases and J gave up 7 bases; unmatched junction bases: 0. In germline, CDR1 is SGHRS, CDR2 YFSETQ. The DNA of the CDR3 is TGCGCCAGCAGCTTACAGGGGAATTCACCCCTCCACTTT. It codes for CASSLQGNSPLHF.

This clonotype has more than one count but fewer than ten. The V gene is TRBV9, the J gene TRBJ2-7, with 12 bases identical to TRBD2. This CDR3 region has 15 residues. V was clipped by 2 bases and J by 4 bases; unmatched bases: 4. Germline V gene lookup returns CDR1 SGDLS and CDR2 YYNGEE. Written as DNA, the CDR3 is TGTGCCAGCAGCGTGACTAGCGGGAGTATGTACGAGCAGTACTTC. It yields the protein CASSVTSGSMYEQYF.

This clonotype occurred a few times. This chain connects TRBV28 to TRBJ1-5, with 7 bases aligning to TRBD1. Per germline, CDR1 MDHEN and CDR2 SYDVKM. Germline trimming cut 6 bases from V and 3 bases from J; bases unmatched to any gene: 2. The length of the CDR3 is 13 residues. The CDR3 loop reads CASRQGSNQPQHF. In DNA form, the CDR3 reads TGTGCCAGCAGACAGGGGTCCAATCAGCCCCAGCATTTT.

CDR3 amino acids: CASSQILFTDTQYF. The CDR3 nucleotides are TGTGCCAGCAGCCAAATTCTGTTTACAGATACGCAGTATTTT. The gene calls are TRBV14 and TRBJ2-3; no clear D gene. The CDR3 has 14 amino acids. Germline loops: CDR1 SGHDN, CDR2 FVKESK. The V gene lost 2 bases and the J gene lost 3 bases, with 9 bases spanning the gap. Supplemented by reference TRBV14 and TRBJ2-3, the full variable domain reads EAGVTQFPSHSVIEKGQTVTLRCDPISGHDNLYWYRRVMGKEIKFLLHFVKESKQDESGMPNNRFLAERTGGTYSTLKVQPAELEDSGVYFCASSQILFTDTQYFGPGTRLTVL.

This clonotype was counted many times. The gene calls are TRBV4-1 and TRBJ2-7; 7 positions agree with TRBD1. The CDR3 is made up of 13 amino acids. Germline lookup yields CDR1 MGHRA and CDR2 YSYEKL. J gave up 4 bases and V 3 bases, and 3 bases lay outside the gene matches. CDR3 DNA: TGCGCCAGCAGCCATGGACAGGCGTACGAGCAGTACTTC. Translating gives CASSHGQAYEQYF.

This clonotype was detected only a few times. The chain couples TRBV6-2 or TRBV6-3 to TRBJ2-7, with 11 bases fitting TRBD2. The CDR3 sequence is 17 residues long. V was clipped by 10 bases and J by 5 bases; unmatched bases: 19. Germline-derived CDR1 and CDR2 are MNHEY and SVGEGT. CDR3 in amino acids: CATRRLAGGYGLDEQYF. In nucleotides, the CDR3 is TGTGCCACTAGGAGGCTAGCGGGAGGATACGGTCTGGACGAGCAGTACTTC.

This clonotype was picked up many times. This chain links TRBV27 with TRBJ1-1; D gene unclear. The V and J ends lost 2 bases and 4 bases respectively, with 11 bases between them. The CDR3 has 14 residues. Germline CDR1 is MNHEY and CDR2 is SMNVEV (reference sequence). CDR3: CASSLGWGVTEAFF. CDR3 sequence (DNA): TGTGCCAGCAGTTTAGGGTGGGGAGTCACTGAAGCTTTCTTT.

This clonotype was found many times. The rearrangement uses TRBV12-3 or TRBV12-4 and TRBJ2-7; D remains unclear. Trimming took 2 bases from V and 5 from J, leaving 16 bases between them. This CDR3 comprises 15 residues. CDR3 bases: TGTGCCAGCAGTTTAAGATCGCAGGCGGCGCACGAGCAGTACTTC. Translating gives CASSLRSQAAHEQYF.